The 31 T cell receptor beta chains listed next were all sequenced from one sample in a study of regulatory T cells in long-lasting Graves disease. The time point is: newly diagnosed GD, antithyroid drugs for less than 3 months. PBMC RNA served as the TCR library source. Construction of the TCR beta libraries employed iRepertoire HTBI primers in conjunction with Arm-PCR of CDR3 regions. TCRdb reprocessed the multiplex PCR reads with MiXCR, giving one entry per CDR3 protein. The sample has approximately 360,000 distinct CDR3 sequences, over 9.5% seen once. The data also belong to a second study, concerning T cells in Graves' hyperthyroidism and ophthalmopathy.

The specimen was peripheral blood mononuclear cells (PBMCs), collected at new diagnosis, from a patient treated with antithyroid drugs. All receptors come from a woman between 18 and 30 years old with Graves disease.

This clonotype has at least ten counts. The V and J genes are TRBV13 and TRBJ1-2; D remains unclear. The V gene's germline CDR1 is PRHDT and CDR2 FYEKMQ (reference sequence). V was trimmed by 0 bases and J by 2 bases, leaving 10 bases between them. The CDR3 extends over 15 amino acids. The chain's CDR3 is CASSLGVTENYGYTF. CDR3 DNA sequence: TGTGCCAGCAGCTTAGGTGTAACAGAGAACTATGGCTACACCTTC.

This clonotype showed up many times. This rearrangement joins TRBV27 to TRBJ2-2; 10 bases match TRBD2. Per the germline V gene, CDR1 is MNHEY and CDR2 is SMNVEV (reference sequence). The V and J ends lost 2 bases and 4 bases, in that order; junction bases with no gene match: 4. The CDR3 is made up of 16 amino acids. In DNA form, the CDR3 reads TGTGCCAGCAGTTTACTAGCGGGAGAGGTCACCGGGGAGCTGTTTTTT. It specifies CASSLLAGEVTGELFF.

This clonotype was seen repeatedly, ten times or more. The CDR3 spells CSAREAGDMHTQYF. The CDR3 region has the DNA TGCAGTGCTAGAGAAGCGGGAGACATGCATACGCAGTATTTT. The chain recombines TRBV20-1 with TRBJ2-3, with TRBD2 matching over 8 bases. V shed 0 bases and J 7 bases; nucleotides not matched to a gene: 6. The CDR3 contains 14 residues. Germline V gene lookup returns CDR1 DFQATT and CDR2 SNEGSKA (reference sequence).

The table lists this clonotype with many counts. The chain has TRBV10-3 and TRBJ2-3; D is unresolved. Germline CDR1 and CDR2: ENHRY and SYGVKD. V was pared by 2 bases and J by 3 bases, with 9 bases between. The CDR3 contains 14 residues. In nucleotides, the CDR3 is TGTGCCATCAGTGAGCGTAGTCCAACAGATACGCAGTATTTT. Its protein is CAISERSPTDTQYF.

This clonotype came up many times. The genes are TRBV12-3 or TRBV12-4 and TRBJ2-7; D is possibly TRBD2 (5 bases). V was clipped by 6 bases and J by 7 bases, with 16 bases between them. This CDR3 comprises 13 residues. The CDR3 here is CASSQSSRGEQYV. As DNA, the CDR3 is TGTGCCAGCAGCCAATCGTCCCGAGGGGAGCAGTACGTC.

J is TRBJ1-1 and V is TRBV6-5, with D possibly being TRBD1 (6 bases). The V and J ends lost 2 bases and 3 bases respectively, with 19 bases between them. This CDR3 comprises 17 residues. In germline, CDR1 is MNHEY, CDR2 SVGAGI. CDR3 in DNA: TGTGCCAGCAGTTACGGGCTATTGGTTCAGGGGCACACTGAAGCTTTCTTT. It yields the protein CASSYGLLVQGHTEAFF.

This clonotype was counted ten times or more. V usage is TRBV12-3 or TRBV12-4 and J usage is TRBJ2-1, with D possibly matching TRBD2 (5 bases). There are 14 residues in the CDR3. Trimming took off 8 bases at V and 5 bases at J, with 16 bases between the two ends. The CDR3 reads CASLISGVHNEQFF. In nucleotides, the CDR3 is TGTGCCAGCCTTATAAGCGGCGTGCACAATGAGCAGTTCTTC.

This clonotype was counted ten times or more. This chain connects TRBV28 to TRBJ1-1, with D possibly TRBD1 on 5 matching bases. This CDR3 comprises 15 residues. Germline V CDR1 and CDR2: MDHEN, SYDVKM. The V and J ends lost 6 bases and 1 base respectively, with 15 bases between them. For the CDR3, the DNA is TGTGCCAGCAGAATGTTCGCAGGGCGGAACACTGAAGCTTTCTTT. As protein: CASRMFAGRNTEAFF.

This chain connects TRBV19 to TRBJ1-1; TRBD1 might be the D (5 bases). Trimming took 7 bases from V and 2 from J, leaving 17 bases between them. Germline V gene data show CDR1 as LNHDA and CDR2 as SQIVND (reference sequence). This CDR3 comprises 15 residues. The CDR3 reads CASITSPGRNTEAFF. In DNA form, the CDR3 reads TGTGCCAGTATTACCTCCCCAGGGCGTAACACTGAAGCTTTCTTT.

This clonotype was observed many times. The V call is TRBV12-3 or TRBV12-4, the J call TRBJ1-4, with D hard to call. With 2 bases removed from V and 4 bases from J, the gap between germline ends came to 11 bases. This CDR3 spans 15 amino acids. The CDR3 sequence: CASSLLGPSNEKLFF. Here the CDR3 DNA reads TGTGCCAGCAGTTTATTAGGGCCGAGTAATGAAAAACTGTTTTTT.

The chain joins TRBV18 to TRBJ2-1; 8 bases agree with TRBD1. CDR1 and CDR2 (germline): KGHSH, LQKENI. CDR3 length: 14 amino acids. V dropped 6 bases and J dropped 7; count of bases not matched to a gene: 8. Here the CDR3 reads CASSLGQGQNEQFF. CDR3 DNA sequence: TGTGCCAGCTCCCTCGGACAGGGACAAAATGAGCAGTTCTTC.

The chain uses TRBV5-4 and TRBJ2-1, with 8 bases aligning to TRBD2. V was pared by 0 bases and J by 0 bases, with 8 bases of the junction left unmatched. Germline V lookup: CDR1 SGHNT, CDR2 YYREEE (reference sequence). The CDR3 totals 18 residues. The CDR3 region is CASSLGGLAGASYNEQFF. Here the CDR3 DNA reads TGTGCCAGCAGCTTGGGCGGTCTAGCGGGCGCCTCCTACAATGAGCAGTTCTTC.

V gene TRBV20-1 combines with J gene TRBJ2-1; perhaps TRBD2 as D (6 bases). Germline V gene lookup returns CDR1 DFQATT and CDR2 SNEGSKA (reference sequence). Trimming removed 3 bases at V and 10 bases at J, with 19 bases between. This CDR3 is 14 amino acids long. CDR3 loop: CSASIGGSGPEQFF. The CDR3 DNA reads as TGCAGTGCTAGTATTGGAGGGAGCGGTCCGGAGCAGTTCTTC.

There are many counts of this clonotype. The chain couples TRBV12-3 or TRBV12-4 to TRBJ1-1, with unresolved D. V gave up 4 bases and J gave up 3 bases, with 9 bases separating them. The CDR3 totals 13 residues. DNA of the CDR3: TGTGCCAGCAGTTCCGCGATAGACACTGAAGCTTTCTTT. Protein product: CASSSAIDTEAFF.

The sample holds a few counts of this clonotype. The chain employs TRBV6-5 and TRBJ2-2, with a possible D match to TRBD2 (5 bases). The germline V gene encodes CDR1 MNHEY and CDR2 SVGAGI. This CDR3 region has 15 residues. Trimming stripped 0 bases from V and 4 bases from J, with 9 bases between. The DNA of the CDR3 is TGTGCCAGCAGTTACTCGAGCGCGGGCACCGGGGAGCTGTTTTTT. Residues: CASSYSSAGTGELFF.

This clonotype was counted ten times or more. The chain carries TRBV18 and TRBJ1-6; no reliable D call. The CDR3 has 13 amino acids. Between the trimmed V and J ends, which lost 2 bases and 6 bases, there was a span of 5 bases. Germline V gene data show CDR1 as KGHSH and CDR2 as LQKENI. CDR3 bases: TGTGCCAGCTCACCAGAGCTTAATTCACCCCTCCACTTT. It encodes CASSPELNSPLHF.

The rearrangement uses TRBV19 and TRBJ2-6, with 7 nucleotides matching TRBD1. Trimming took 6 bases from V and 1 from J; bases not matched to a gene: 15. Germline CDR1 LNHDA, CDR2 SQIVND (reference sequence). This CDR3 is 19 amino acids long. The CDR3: CASSRRPGQIYSGANVLTF. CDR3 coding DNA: TGTGCCAGTAGCCGACGTCCGGGACAGATTTATTCTGGGGCCAACGTCCTGACTTTC.

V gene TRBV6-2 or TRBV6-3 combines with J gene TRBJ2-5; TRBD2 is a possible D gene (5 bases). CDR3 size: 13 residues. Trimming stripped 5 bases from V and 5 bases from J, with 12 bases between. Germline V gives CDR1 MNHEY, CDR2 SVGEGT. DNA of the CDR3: TGTGCCAGCAGTAACGACTACGAGGAGACCCAGTACTTC. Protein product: CASSNDYEETQYF.

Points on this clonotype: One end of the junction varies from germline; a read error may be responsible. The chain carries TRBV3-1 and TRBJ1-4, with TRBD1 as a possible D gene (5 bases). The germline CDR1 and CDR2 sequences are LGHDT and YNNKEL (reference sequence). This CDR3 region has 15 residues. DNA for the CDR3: TGTGCCGGCAGCCAAATCGGGGCAGGCGGTGAAAAACTGTTTTTT. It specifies CAGSQIGAGGEKLFF.

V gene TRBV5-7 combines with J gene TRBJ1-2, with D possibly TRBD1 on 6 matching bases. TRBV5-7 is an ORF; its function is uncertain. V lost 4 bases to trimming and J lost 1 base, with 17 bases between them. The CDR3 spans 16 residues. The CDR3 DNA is TGTGCCAGCAGCGGGACACCACTTCCCGTTAACTATGGCTACACCTTC. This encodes CASSGTPLPVNYGYTF.

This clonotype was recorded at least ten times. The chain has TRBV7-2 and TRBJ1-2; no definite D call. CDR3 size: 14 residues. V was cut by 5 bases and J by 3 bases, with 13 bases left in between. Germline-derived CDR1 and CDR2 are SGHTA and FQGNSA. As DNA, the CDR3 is TGTGCCAGCAGCCCCCCCCGACGGTACTATGGCTACACCTTC. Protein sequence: CASSPPRRYYGYTF.

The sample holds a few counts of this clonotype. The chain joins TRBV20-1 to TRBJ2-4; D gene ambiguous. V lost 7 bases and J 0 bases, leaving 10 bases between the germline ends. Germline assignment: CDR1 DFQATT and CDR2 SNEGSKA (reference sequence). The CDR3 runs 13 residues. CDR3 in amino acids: CSGAHLAKNIQYF. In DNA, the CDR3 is TGCAGTGGTGCGCATCTAGCCAAAAACATTCAGTACTTC.

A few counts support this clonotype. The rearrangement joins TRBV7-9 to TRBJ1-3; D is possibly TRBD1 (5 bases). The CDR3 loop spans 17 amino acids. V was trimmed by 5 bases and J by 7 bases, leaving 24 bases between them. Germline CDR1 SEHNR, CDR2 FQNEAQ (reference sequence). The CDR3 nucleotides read TGTGCCAGCAGCCCACCGCTGGGGCGGGGGATGACGAACACCATATATTTT. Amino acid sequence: CASSPPLGRGMTNTIYF.

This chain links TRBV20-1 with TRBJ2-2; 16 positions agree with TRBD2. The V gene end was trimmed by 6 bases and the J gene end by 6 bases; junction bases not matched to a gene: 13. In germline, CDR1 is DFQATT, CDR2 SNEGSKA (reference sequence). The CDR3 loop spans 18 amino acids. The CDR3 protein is CSAAPGTSGRAASGELFF. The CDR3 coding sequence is TGCAGTGCCGCCCCCGGGACTAGCGGGAGGGCCGCGTCCGGGGAGCTGTTTTTT.

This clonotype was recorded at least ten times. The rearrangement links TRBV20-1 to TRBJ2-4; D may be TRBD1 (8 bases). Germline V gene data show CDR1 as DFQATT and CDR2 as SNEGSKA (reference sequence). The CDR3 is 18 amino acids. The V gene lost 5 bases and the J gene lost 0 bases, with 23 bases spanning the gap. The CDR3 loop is CSARSRNRGGLAKNIQYF. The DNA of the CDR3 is TGCAGTGCTCGCAGTCGGAACAGGGGGGGTTTAGCCAAAAACATTCAGTACTTC.

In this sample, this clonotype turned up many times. CDR3 sequence: CASSPQGLGETQYF. The CDR3, as DNA: TGTGCCAGCTCACCACAAGGGTTGGGGGAGACCCAGTACTTC. The V call is TRBV18, the J call TRBJ2-5; D is undetermined. The CDR3 totals 14 residues. Germline V gene sequence: CDR1 KGHSH, CDR2 LQKENI. The V and J ends lost 1 base and 5 bases respectively, with 11 bases between them.

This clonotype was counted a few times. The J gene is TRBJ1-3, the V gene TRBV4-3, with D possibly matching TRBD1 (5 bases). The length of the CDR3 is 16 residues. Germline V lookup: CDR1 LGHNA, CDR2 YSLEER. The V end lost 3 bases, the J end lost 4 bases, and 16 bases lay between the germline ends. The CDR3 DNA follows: TGCGCCAGCAGCCATCCTGGGGGGGGGTCAGGAAACACCATATATTTT. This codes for CASSHPGGGSGNTIYF.

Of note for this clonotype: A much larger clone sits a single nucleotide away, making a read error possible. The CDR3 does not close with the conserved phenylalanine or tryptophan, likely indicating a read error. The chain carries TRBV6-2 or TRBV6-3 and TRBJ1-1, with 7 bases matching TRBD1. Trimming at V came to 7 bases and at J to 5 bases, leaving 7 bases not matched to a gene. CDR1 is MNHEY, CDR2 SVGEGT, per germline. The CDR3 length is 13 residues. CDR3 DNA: TGTGCCAGCAAACCACAGGGGAGGACTGAAGCTTTCTCT. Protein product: CASKPQGRTEAFS.

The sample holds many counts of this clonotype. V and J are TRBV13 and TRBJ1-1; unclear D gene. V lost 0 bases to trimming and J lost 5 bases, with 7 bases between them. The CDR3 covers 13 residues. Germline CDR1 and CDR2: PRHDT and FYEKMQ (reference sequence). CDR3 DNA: TGTGCCAGCAGCTTAGGCGAGAAGACTGAAGCTTTCTTT. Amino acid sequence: CASSLGEKTEAFF.

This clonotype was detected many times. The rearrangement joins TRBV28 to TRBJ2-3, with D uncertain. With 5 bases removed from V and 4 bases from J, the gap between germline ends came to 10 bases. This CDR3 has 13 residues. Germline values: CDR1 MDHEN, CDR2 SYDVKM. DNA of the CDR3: TGTGCCAGCAGTCCTGACTTGGCAGATACGCAGTATTTT. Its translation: CASSPDLADTQYF.

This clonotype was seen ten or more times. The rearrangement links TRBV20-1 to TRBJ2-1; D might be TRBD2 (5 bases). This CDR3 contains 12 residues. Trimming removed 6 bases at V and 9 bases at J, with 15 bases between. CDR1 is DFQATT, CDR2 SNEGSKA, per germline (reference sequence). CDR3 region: CSARTRAFEQFF. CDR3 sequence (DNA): TGCAGTGCCCGTACTAGAGCGTTTGAGCAGTTCTTC.